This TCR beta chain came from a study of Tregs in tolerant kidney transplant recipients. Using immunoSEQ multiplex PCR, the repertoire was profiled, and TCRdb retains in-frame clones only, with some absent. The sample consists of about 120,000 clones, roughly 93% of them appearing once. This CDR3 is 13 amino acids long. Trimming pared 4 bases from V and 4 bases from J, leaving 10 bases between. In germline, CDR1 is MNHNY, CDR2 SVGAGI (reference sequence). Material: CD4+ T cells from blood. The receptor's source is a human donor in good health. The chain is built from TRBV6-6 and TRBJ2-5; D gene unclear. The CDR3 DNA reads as TGTGCCAGCAGTTCCGTGGGCGTAGAGACCCAGTACTTC. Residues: CASSSVGVETQYF.